The subject of this entry is one T cell receptor (beta chain). Its antigen specificity is not known. No much larger clone is present one base from it, and per-base qualities are unavailable. There are 14 amino acids in the CDR3, from cysteine to phenylalanine inclusive. Only the CDR3 part of the read is kept: 42 bases, read in frame from the first base. CDR1 and CDR2 are drawn from the germline V gene (reference sequence): DFQATT, SNEGSKA. These data originate in a study of blood T cells in healthy people across ages (dated by TCRdb to the mid-2010s). About the investigation overall: In model experiments, template switching captured roughly one uniquely barcoded TCR beta cDNA molecule for every two T cells. Using deep sequencing normalized with unique cDNA molecular identifiers, the study measured how TCR beta repertoire diversity changes with age. Donors were grouped into four age groups: young (average 16 years), middle-aged (roughly 40), aged (around 62) and long-lived (about 90). Two additional independent replicas of 1 million unique cDNA reads from the same blood draw were analyzed for two donors (one aged 18 to 29 and one aged 80 or older).

The roughly 42 donors, aged 6 to 90 years, were systemically healthy Caucasian individuals from Russia. Approximately 10 milliliters of peripheral blood were collected from each donor into EDTA-treated Vacutainer tubes. PBMCs were isolated by Ficoll-Paque density-gradient centrifugation, with at least 7 million obtained per sample. Total RNA was extracted from PBMCs with Trizol reagent, with at least 5 micrograms obtained per sample. For every donor, flow cytometry on a PBMC aliquot measured the percentage of naive CD45RAhigh/CD27high T cells. Broad study findings and their caveats: The percentage of naive T cells measured by flow cytometry correlated strongly with observed TCR beta diversity. Conclusive comparison of naive and antigen-experienced compartments was prevented by the profiling of bulk unsorted PBMCs. Compared with the aged group, more naive CD4+ T cells, fewer expanded clones and increased TCR diversity were shown by the long-lived group, suggesting age selection. Estimates of total diversity from one million sequenced T cells were regarded as lower bounds and underestimates. Because the CMV infection status of the donors was unknown, age-related changes in expanded clonotypes may potentially have been confounded. Observed TCR beta diversity per million T cells fell roughly linearly with age, and a significant reduction was already apparent by age around 40.

Receptor amplification or capture employed 5' RACE. The sample was run on an Illumina HiSeq 2500. A second PCR of 7 to 11 cycles was run with a J-beta primer mix and a sample-barcoded 5' primer. A template-switch 5' adaptor carrying 12 random nucleotides introduced a unique molecular identifier onto each TCR beta cDNA molecule. At least 3 million CDR3-containing paired-end reads were obtained from each sample. First-strand cDNA synthesis was performed from all RNA using the Mint cDNA synthesis kit, with priming by a TRBC-specific oligonucleotide. Following uracil-DNA glycosylase treatment, all cDNA underwent a first 18-cycle PCR with the universal primers M1SS and BC2_uni_R. The published analysis was carried out like this. Normalization of each sample was performed by random selection of 1 million high-quality reads, each carrying a distinct molecular identifier. Reads with shared molecular identifiers were discarded instead of being binned into consensus sequences. MiTCR, with a Q25 quality threshold and the strictest error-elimination algorithm, was used for CDR3 identification, clonotype clustering and error correction. A nonparametric unseen species model with Euler transformation was used to estimate lower-bound total TCR beta diversity. TCRdb reprocessed the public reads (quality trimming at Q25 with fastp, clone calling with MiXCR) and kept in-frame beta chains. Under each unique CDR3 protein, matching rows form one entry showing the most common genes and DNA. In this record, the V and J calls reflect TCRdb's handling and not the investigators' own analysis. A total of about 540,000 distinct CDR3 sequences appear in this sample, about 25% of them only once. Approximately 8.7% of the sample comes from the top ten.

The same sample was also studied in work on T cells of mothers and their children. From the second report: Nine systemically healthy Caucasian individuals, comprising three mothers and their six children, were included as donors. cDNA synthesis consumed the entire amount of extracted RNA, loaded at approximately 1.4 ug RNA in each 15 ul reaction. In the second PCR, the M1S primer added sample barcodes and 2-4 random nucleotides. Over 9 million TCR beta CDR3 reads came from each mother, compared with a few million reads from each child. In both related and unrelated pairs, thymic selection shapes the output of TCR recombination in a similar way, with inherited differences having only a minor effect. Related mother-child pairs always showed normalized repertoire overlap that was slightly higher than in unrelated mother-child pairs, though the difference was never significant. With a sensitivity of 90 to 100 clones per million clonotypes, no persistent microchimeric T cell clones were detected. Deep NGS was used in the study to compare the TCR beta repertoires of mothers and children and to look for features that separate related mother-child pairs from unrelated individuals. The mean age was around 40 +/- 4 years for the mothers and roughly 11 +/- 4 years for the children. After adapters were ligated using NEBNext reagents, the libraries underwent 100+100 nt paired-end sequencing on an Illumina HiSeq 2000. To prevent cross-contamination, the mother and child libraries were prepared a month apart and were sequenced in separate runs. Between 500,000 and 2,000,000 distinct TCR beta clonotypes were identified per donor. Naive TCR beta clonotypes were estimated from low-frequency clonotypes matched to each donor's FACS-determined naive share, without sorting.

The receptor comes from a boy younger than 18 in good health. The source material was blood. Recombination connected TRBV20-1 to TRBJ2-3, with 11 bases aligning to TRBD2. The sequence in DNA is TGCAGAGCGTCACTAGCGGGAGCCACAGATACGCAGTATTTT. The resulting protein is CRASLAGATDTQYF.